A single sample is the source of the 26 T cell receptor beta chains below, sequenced in a study of neurological immune-mediated disorders. TCRdb passed the 5' RACE reads through MiXCR, listing each CDR3 protein once. The profile shows under 40,000 distinct CDR3 sequences, less than 8.5% of them singletons. Sequencing used PBMCs. These receptors all stem from a woman aged 40 to 50 in good health.

This clonotype occurred once. It may be a read error: a sequence one base away is much more abundant. CDR3 protein: CASSYRIGQPKHF. The CDR3 nucleotides read TGTGCCAGCAGTTATCGGATAGGCCAGCCCAAGCATTTT. The V and J genes are TRBV12-3 or TRBV12-4 and TRBJ1-5; D unclear. This CDR3 region has 13 residues.

The rearrangement links TRBV3-1 to TRBJ2-3; 11 bases are shared with TRBD2. Germline V lookup: CDR1 LGHDT, CDR2 YNNKEL (reference sequence). The CDR3 totals 17 residues. V shed 1 base, J shed 7 bases, and the junction held 10 bases outside the gene matches. The CDR3 protein is CASSQVGGTSGVNTQYF. For the CDR3, the DNA is TGTGCCAGCAGCCAAGTTGGGGGGACTAGCGGTGTCAATACGCAGTATTTT.

This clonotype was seen many times. The CDR3 is CASSYPGGVSNQPQHF. DNA of the CDR3: TGTGCCAGCAGTTACCCGGGAGGTGTGAGCAATCAGCCCCAGCATTTT. The chain links TRBV6-2 or TRBV6-3 to TRBJ1-5; D unclear. Germline V lookup: CDR1 MNHEY, CDR2 SVGEGT. CDR3 size: 16 residues. V lost 2 bases and J lost 1, with 12 bases in between.

This clonotype was counted ten times or more. The genes are TRBV5-1 and TRBJ2-7, with D hard to call. Germline loops: CDR1 SGHRS, CDR2 YFSETQ. Trimming pared 5 bases from V and 0 bases from J, leaving 12 bases between. The CDR3 is made up of 14 amino acids. The CDR3 sequence is CASSPWRSSYEQYF. The CDR3 nucleotides are TGCGCCAGCAGTCCGTGGCGGAGCTCCTACGAGCAGTACTTC.

This clonotype was observed many times. J is TRBJ2-1 and V is TRBV4-2; D perhaps matches TRBD2 (6 bases). Trimming stripped 1 base from V and 10 bases from J, with 17 bases between. This CDR3 contains 15 residues. Germline assignment: CDR1 LGHNA and CDR2 YNFKEQ. This CDR3 reads CASSQVPSEASEQFF. Here the CDR3 DNA reads TGTGCCAGCAGCCAAGTTCCTAGCGAAGCAAGCGAGCAGTTCTTC.

This clonotype has ten or more counts. The rearrangement links TRBV28 to TRBJ1-6; TRBD1 agrees at 10 bases. The J segment lost 9 bases and the V segment lost 6 bases, leaving 8 bases of the junction unmatched. CDR1 MDHEN and CDR2 SYDVKM come from the germline V gene. The CDR3 contains 15 residues. CDR3 sequence reads: CASSRDRGRGSPLHF. DNA for the CDR3: TGTGCCAGCAGCCGGGACAGGGGAAGGGGTTCACCCCTCCACTTT. Based on the CDR3 plus reference TRBV28 and TRBJ1-6, the full variable domain is DVKVTQSSRYLVKRTGEKVFLECVQDMDHENMFWYRQDPGLGLRLIYFSYDVKMKEKGDIPEGYSVSREKKERFSLILESASTNQTSMYLCASSRDRGRGSPLHFGNGTRLTVT.

This clonotype came up many times. This chain connects TRBV9 to TRBJ1-4; D unclear. The CDR3 is made up of 13 amino acids. V was shortened by 2 bases and J by 5 bases, with 7 bases between the two germline ends. The germline gives CDR1 SGDLS, CDR2 YYNGEE. The CDR3: CASSVGSNEKLFF. DNA for the CDR3: TGTGCCAGCAGCGTCGGATCAAATGAAAAACTGTTTTTT.

This clonotype was observed at least ten times. The V gene is TRBV29-1, the J gene TRBJ2-3; 8 bases are shared with TRBD2. The CDR3 totals 16 residues. The germline V gene has CDR1 SQVTM and CDR2 ANQGSEA. The CDR3 loop reads CSHTMAGGTSTDTQYF. Written as DNA, the CDR3 is TGCAGTCACACCATGGCGGGGGGTACTAGCACAGATACGCAGTATTTT.

This clonotype was seen at least ten times. V and J are TRBV30 and TRBJ1-1; no clear D. This CDR3 has 13 residues. Trimming cost V 3 bases and J 3 bases, with 11 bases left between them. Germline CDR1 GTSNPN, CDR2 SVGIG (reference sequence). CDR3 protein: CAWSPPGYTEAFF. The DNA of the CDR3 is TGTGCCTGGAGCCCCCCCGGGTACACTGAAGCTTTCTTT.

The chain couples TRBV19 to TRBJ1-1; D unclear. CDR1 LNHDA and CDR2 SQIVND come from the germline V gene (reference sequence). Between the trimmed V and J ends, which lost 2 bases and 5 bases, there was a span of 9 bases. This CDR3 spans 13 amino acids. As DNA, the CDR3 is TGTGCCAGTAGTATATCCCGTAGAACTGAAGCTTTCTTT. Translated: CASSISRRTEAFF.

This clonotype was observed many times. V and J are TRBV9 and TRBJ1-1; D gene unclear. The CDR3 is 13 residues long. Between the trimmed V and J ends, which lost 0 bases and 4 bases, there was a span of 7 bases. Germline loops: CDR1 SGDLS, CDR2 YYNGEE. For the CDR3, the DNA is TGTGCCAGCAGCGTAGGTGCCGTCACTGAAGCTTTCTTT. Its translation is CASSVGAVTEAFF.

In its sample, this clonotype was seen many times. The genes are TRBV7-3 and TRBJ2-2; 7 nucleotides match TRBD1. Germline lookup yields CDR1 SGHTA and CDR2 FQGTGA. The CDR3 runs to 14 residues. The ends lost 4 bases at V and 4 bases at J; junction bases unmatched: 3. The CDR3 is CASSSTGVTGELFF. The CDR3 DNA sequence: TGTGCCAGCAGCTCAACAGGGGTCACCGGGGAGCTGTTTTTT.

This clonotype was seen at least ten times. This chain connects TRBV5-1 to TRBJ2-2, with a weak D call TRBD1 (6 bases). The CDR3 length is 15 residues. Trimming took off 4 bases at V and 0 bases at J, with 10 bases between the two ends. The V gene's germline CDR1 is SGHRS and CDR2 YFSETQ. CDR3 bases: TGCGCCAGCAGCCCGGGACACGCGAACACCGGGGAGCTGTTTTTT. Translation: CASSPGHANTGELFF.

This clonotype was observed many times. The V and J genes are TRBV12-3 or TRBV12-4 and TRBJ2-3, with D possibly TRBD1 on 6 matching bases. The length of the CDR3 is 15 residues. V was shortened by 1 base and J by 2 bases, with 10 bases between the two germline ends. CDR3 in DNA: TGTGCCAGCAGTTTAGTGACAGGTCACACAGATACGCAGTATTTT. This encodes CASSLVTGHTDTQYF.

This clonotype was detected ten times or more. The V gene is TRBV5-1, the J gene TRBJ1-6, with D unclear. V was pared by 1 base and J by 7 bases, with 12 bases between. This CDR3 spans 15 amino acids. Germline CDR1 and CDR2: SGHRS and YFSETQ. CDR3 loop: CASSLLRVGNSPLHF. Here the CDR3 DNA reads TGCGCCAGCAGCTTGCTGCGGGTTGGAAATTCACCCCTCCACTTT.

This clonotype occurred many times. The rearrangement joins TRBV10-3 to TRBJ1-1, with D possibly matching TRBD1 (5 bases). This CDR3 region has 14 residues. Germline CDR1 is ENHRY and CDR2 is SYGVKD. V was trimmed by 4 bases and J by 1 base, leaving 10 bases between them. The CDR3 nucleotides are TGTGCCATCAGTGCCCGGACACCGAACACTGAAGCTTTCTTT. This codes for CAISARTPNTEAFF.

This clonotype has only a few counts. This may be a read error, as it is one base from a much larger clone. V usage is TRBV10-2 and J usage is TRBJ2-2; 12 bases are shared with TRBD2. CDR1 WSHSY and CDR2 SAAADI come from the germline V gene. This CDR3 has 14 residues. Trimming cost V 9 bases and J 3 bases; bases outside gene matches: 2. The CDR3 DNA is TGCGCCAGTCGACTAGCGGGGGACACCGGGGAGCTGTTTTTT. Residues: CASRLAGDTGELFF.

This clonotype was found many times. The chain joins TRBV5-5 to TRBJ1-1, with D possibly being TRBD1 (5 bases). Germline CDR1 SGHKS, CDR2 YYEKEE (reference sequence). The V and J ends lost 0 bases and 0 bases respectively, with 6 bases between them. CDR3 size: 14 residues. Written as DNA, the CDR3 is TGTGCCAGCAGCTTGGGCAGGGTGAACACTGAAGCTTTCTTT. As protein: CASSLGRVNTEAFF.

This clonotype showed up many times. J is TRBJ2-5 and V is TRBV5-1; 8 positions agree with TRBD2. From germline, CDR1 is SGHRS and CDR2 YFSETQ. The V and J ends lost 4 bases and 2 bases, in that order; junction bases with no gene match: 4. The CDR3 is made up of 14 amino acids. The CDR3 sequence is CASSVAGTQETQYF. The CDR3 DNA follows: TGCGCCAGCAGCGTAGCGGGAACTCAAGAGACCCAGTACTTC.

This clonotype occurred many times. J is TRBJ1-4 and V is TRBV24-1, with a possible D match to TRBD1 (6 bases). Germline V CDR1 and CDR2: KGHDR, SFDVKD. The CDR3 covers 16 residues. V lost 3 bases, J lost 7 bases, and 17 bases lay in between. The CDR3 sequence: CATSDPETGIGEKLFF. The DNA for the CDR3 is TGTGCCACCAGTGATCCAGAAACAGGGATAGGTGAAAAACTGTTTTTT.

This clonotype was observed many times. This chain connects TRBV12-3 or TRBV12-4 to TRBJ2-1, with TRBD2 matching over 7 bases. V lost 2 bases and J lost 8; bases outside the gene matches: 6. The CDR3 contains 14 residues. CDR3 in amino acids: CASSLSMTSYEQFF. CDR3 in DNA: TGTGCCAGCAGTTTAAGTATGACTAGCTATGAGCAGTTCTTC.

This clonotype was counted many times. This chain joins TRBV11-1 and TRBJ2-3; D may be TRBD2 (5 bases). V was clipped by 6 bases and J by 0 bases, with 13 bases between them. The CDR3 is 15 amino acids. CDR1 and CDR2 from the germline V gene are SGHAT and FQDESV (reference sequence). CDR3 loop: CASSRSGPSTDTQYF. For the CDR3, the DNA is TGTGCCAGCAGTCGCAGCGGTCCTAGCACAGATACGCAGTATTTT.

Many counts were recorded for this clonotype. The chain uses TRBV3-1 and TRBJ2-2, with D perhaps TRBD1 or TRBD2 (5 bases each). Germline values: CDR1 LGHDT, CDR2 YNNKEL (reference sequence). The CDR3 covers 19 residues. Trimming shortened V by 3 bases and J by 2 bases, and 22 bases separated the two germline ends. The DNA for the CDR3 is TGTGCCAGCAGCCACGATCATCTCCGGGACCGAAGAAACACCGGGGAGCTGTTTTTT. The encoded protein is CASSHDHLRDRRNTGELFF.

This clonotype was seen ten or more times. The chain joins TRBV24-1 to TRBJ2-2, with 12 bases that match TRBD2. The ends lost 0 bases at V and 1 base at J; junction bases unmatched: 5. This CDR3 spans 19 amino acids. CDR1 is KGHDR, CDR2 SFDVKD, per germline. The DNA of the CDR3 is TGTGCCACCAGTGATTTGCTAGCGGGAGGGCCCTGGAACACCGGGGAGCTGTTTTTT. It yields the protein CATSDLLAGGPWNTGELFF.

The chain carries TRBV24-1 and TRBJ2-3; 12 positions match TRBD2. The J segment lost 2 bases and the V segment lost 4 bases, leaving 6 bases of the junction unmatched. The CDR3 runs 17 residues. Germline CDR1 reads KGHDR; CDR2 reads SFDVKD. CDR3 sequence: CATSDIGLAGHTDTQYF. The CDR3 bases are TGTGCCACCAGTGACATCGGACTAGCGGGGCACACAGATACGCAGTATTTT.

This clonotype was seen at least ten times. V gene TRBV19 combines with J gene TRBJ1-5; no reliable D call. The CDR3 extends over 15 amino acids. CDR1 LNHDA and CDR2 SQIVND come from the germline V gene (reference sequence). With 4 bases removed from V and 1 base from J, the gap between germline ends came to 11 bases. The CDR3 sequence: CASSKGTLSNQPQHF. CDR3 DNA sequence: TGTGCCAGTAGTAAGGGCACCCTGAGCAATCAGCCCCAGCATTTT. Based on the CDR3 plus reference TRBV19 and TRBJ1-5, the full variable domain is DGGITQSPKYLFRKEGQNVTLSCEQNLNHDAMYWYRQDPGQGLRLIYYSQIVNDFQKGDIAEGYSVSREKKESFPLTVTSAQKNPTAFYLCASSKGTLSNQPQHFGDGTRLSIL.